The 22 T cell receptor beta chains below all came from one sample that was sequenced in a study of blood T cell repertoires in COVID-19. The method was immunoSEQ multiplex PCR; TCRdb's version includes in-frame clones alone and lacks a portion of them. Here the sample spans about 11,000 clones, around 71% being singletons. The sequencing input was peripheral blood. The receptors were sampled from a man between 60 and 70 years old with COVID-19, enrolled during active disease.

This clone was seen only once. This chain links TRBV6-6 with TRBJ1-1; D is possibly TRBD1 (5 bases). CDR3 size: 14 residues. The V gene lost 4 bases and the J gene lost 1 base, with 10 bases spanning the gap. The germline V gene encodes CDR1 MNHNY and CDR2 SVGAGI (reference sequence). The CDR3 region is CASSWSGGNTEAFF. The CDR3 bases are TGTGCCAGCAGTTGGTCGGGGGGGAACACTGAAGCTTTCTTT.

To note about this clone: One end of the junction does not line up with germline, which may come from a read error. The chain combines TRBV12-5 with TRBJ2-3, with D possibly TRBD2 on 6 matching bases. This CDR3 is 16 amino acids long. From germline, CDR1 is LGHNT and CDR2 FRNRAP. In DNA, the CDR3 is TGTGCTAGCGGTTTAAATGCGGGAACCTTCACAGATACGCAGTATTTT. This gives the protein CASGLNAGTFTDTQYF.

This chain connects TRBV2 to TRBJ1-1, with a tentative D call TRBD1 (6 bases). The CDR3 is made up of 13 amino acids. V was trimmed by 10 bases and J by 1 base, leaving 13 bases between them. In germline, CDR1 is SNHLY, CDR2 FYNNEI. CDR3 DNA sequence: TGTGCCACCAACAGGGAAGAGAACACTGAAGCTTTCTTT. Amino acid sequence: CATNREENTEAFF.

In its sample, this clone was seen once. The chain links TRBV9 to TRBJ1-2; D uncertain. The V end lost 0 bases, the J end lost 4 bases, and 13 bases lay between the germline ends. The germline V gene has CDR1 SGDLS and CDR2 YYNGEE. The CDR3 is made up of 15 amino acids. CDR3 sequence (DNA): TGTGCCAGCAGCGTAGATGTTGCTCCGGGCTATGGCTACACCTTC. Translating it yields CASSVDVAPGYGYTF. The whole variable domain, remainder taken from reference TRBV9 and TRBJ1-2, is DSGVTQTPKHLITATGQRVTLRCSPRSGDLSVYWYQQSLDQGLQFLIQYYNGEERAKGNILERFSAQQFPDLHSELNLSSLELGDSALYFCASSVDVAPGYGYTFGSGTRLTVV.

This chain connects TRBV7-2 to TRBJ2-3; TRBD2 matches at 7 bases. CDR3 length equals 15 residues. Germline V gene sequence: CDR1 SGHTA, CDR2 FQGNSA. The V gene end was trimmed by 1 base and the J gene end by 4 bases; junction bases not matched to a gene: 5. CDR3 sequence reads: CASSLGRGVPDTQYF. CDR3 bases: TGTGCCAGCAGCTTAGGACGGGGGGTTCCAGATACGCAGTATTTT.

V is TRBV27 and J is TRBJ2-7; the match to TRBD2 covers 16 bases. The CDR3 has 15 residues. V trimming: 7 bases; J trimming: 3 bases; junction bases outside the gene matches: 3. The germline V gene encodes CDR1 MNHEY and CDR2 SMNVEV (reference sequence). CDR3: CASIGTSGRVYEQYV. The CDR3 nucleotides read TGTGCCAGCATCGGGACTAGCGGGAGGGTCTACGAGCAGTACGTC.

The V gene is TRBV24-1, the J gene TRBJ1-2; D gene ambiguous. Germline CDR1 reads KGHDR; CDR2 reads SFDVKD. Trimming pared 7 bases from V and 3 bases from J, leaving 14 bases between. This CDR3 contains 14 residues. The CDR3 reads CATSPVGPHYGYTF. The CDR3 coding sequence is TGTGCCACCAGCCCCGTTGGGCCCCACTATGGCTACACCTTC.

The V gene is TRBV18, the J gene TRBJ1-1, with 8 bases fitting TRBD1. The CDR3 runs to 14 residues. Losses at the gene ends were 5 bases for V and 1 base for J; bases not matched to a gene: 3. Looked up from germline, CDR1 is KGHSH and CDR2 is LQKENI. The CDR3 region is CASSGQGANTEAFF. CDR3 DNA: TGTGCCAGCTCAGGACAGGGTGCGAACACTGAAGCTTTCTTT.

Points on this clone: This CDR3 is also generated by other DNA sequences in the sample. This rearrangement joins TRBV18 to TRBJ2-3, with 14 positions matching TRBD2. V shed 2 bases and J 4 bases; nucleotides not matched to a gene: 2. The CDR3 runs 16 residues. Germline loops: CDR1 KGHSH, CDR2 LQKENI. CDR3 DNA: TGTGCCAGCTCACCATTGACTAGCGGGGGGGCAGATACGCAGTATTTT. This gives the protein CASSPLTSGGADTQYF.

V and J are TRBV19 and TRBJ2-3, with no clear D. The CDR3 runs 13 residues. The germline CDR1 and CDR2 sequences are LNHDA and SQIVND (reference sequence). The germline V and J ends were trimmed by 1 base and 7 bases, with 9 bases remaining between them. The chain's CDR3 is CASSIVLGNTQYF. DNA of the CDR3: TGTGCCAGTAGTATAGTCCTAGGAAATACGCAGTATTTT.

The chain links TRBV10-2 to TRBJ2-5; 10 bases are a match to TRBD2. Losses at the gene ends were 8 bases for V and 5 bases for J; bases not matched to a gene: 8. The V gene's germline CDR1 is WSHSY and CDR2 SAAADI. The CDR3 sequence is 14 residues long. The CDR3 sequence is CASRSGGVRETQYF. The CDR3, as DNA: TGCGCCAGCCGGAGCGGGGGGGTTAGGGAGACCCAGTACTTC.

This chain joins TRBV9 and TRBJ2-1; the match to TRBD2 covers 13 bases. Germline V gives CDR1 SGDLS, CDR2 YYNGEE. This CDR3 comprises 16 residues. V lost 0 bases, J lost 9 bases, and 6 bases stayed unmatched. CDR3 amino acids: CASSVGGTSGNGEQFF. DNA for the CDR3: TGTGCCAGCAGCGTAGGAGGGACTAGCGGGAATGGTGAGCAGTTCTTC.

The chain combines TRBV19 with TRBJ2-5; a weak D match, TRBD1 (5 bases). This CDR3 has 15 amino acids. The germline V gene encodes CDR1 LNHDA and CDR2 SQIVND (reference sequence). V dropped 1 base and J dropped 4 bases, with 13 bases sitting between them. The CDR3: CASSIGQGLGETQYF. The CDR3 coding sequence is TGTGCCAGTAGTATAGGGCAGGGATTAGGAGAGACCCAGTACTTC. Complete variable domain (other parts from reference TRBV19 and TRBJ2-5): DGGITQSPKYLFRKEGQNVTLSCEQNLNHDAMYWYRQDPGQGLRLIYYSQIVNDFQKGDIAEGYSVSREKKESFPLTVTSAQKNPTAFYLCASSIGQGLGETQYFGPGTRLLVL.

CDR3: CASSLGWGPDTQYF. The DNA of the CDR3 is TGTGCCAGCAGCTTAGGGTGGGGGCCCGATACGCAGTATTTT. This chain joins TRBV7-9 and TRBJ2-3; TRBD1 might be the D (6 bases). The germline V and J ends were trimmed by 1 base and 6 bases, with 11 bases remaining between them. CDR3 length: 14 amino acids. CDR1 and CDR2 (germline): SEHNR, FQNEAQ (reference sequence).

The chain has TRBV3-1 (or the pseudogene TRBV3-2) and TRBJ1-3; 7 bases map to TRBD1. Trimming removed 3 bases from V and 0 bases from J; junction bases left unmatched: 5. The CDR3 runs to 16 residues. From germline, CDR1 is LGHDT and CDR2 YNNKEL (reference sequence). The CDR3 DNA sequence: TGTGCCAGCAGCCAGGGTGACAGGGCCTCTGGAAACACCATATATTTT. Amino acids: CASSQGDRASGNTIYF.

This clone has more than one count but fewer than ten. The genes are TRBV28 and TRBJ1-6; 7 bases agree with TRBD1. The CDR3 runs to 17 residues. Unmatched junction bases numbered 6, after V lost 4 bases and J lost 0 bases. Germline V gene sequence: CDR1 MDHEN, CDR2 SYDVKM. CDR3 loop: CASSSTGLSSYNSPLHF. CDR3 DNA: TGTGCCAGCAGTTCGACAGGGTTGAGCTCCTATAATTCACCCCTCCACTTT.

The chain combines TRBV5-1 with TRBJ2-3; no reliable D call. Germline assignment: CDR1 SGHRS and CDR2 YFSETQ. The CDR3 is 12 amino acids. The V gene lost 1 base and the J gene lost 4 bases, with 4 bases spanning the gap. The CDR3 DNA sequence: TGCGCCAGCAGCTTGCCAGCAGATACGCAGTATTTT. It yields the protein CASSLPADTQYF.

This clone occurred a few times. The CDR3 nucleotides are TGCAGGGCCGGGACTAATGAAAAACTGTTTTTT. Its translation: CRAGTNEKLFF. V and J are TRBV20-1 and TRBJ1-4; D unresolved. The germline V gene encodes CDR1 DFQATT and CDR2 SNEGSKA (reference sequence). The CDR3 extends over 11 amino acids.

V usage is TRBV6-4 and J usage is TRBJ2-1; TRBD2 aligns across 11 bases. The CDR3 loop spans 15 amino acids. The ends lost 6 bases at V and 2 bases at J; junction bases unmatched: 3. The germline gives CDR1 MRHNA, CDR2 SNTAGT. CDR3 residues: CASRTSGNTYNEQFF. The CDR3 DNA reads as TGTGCCAGCAGGACTAGCGGGAACACCTACAATGAGCAGTTCTTC.

This clone was observed a few times. The chain links TRBV3-1 (or the pseudogene TRBV3-2) to TRBJ2-3; 11 positions agree with TRBD2. The V and J ends lost 1 base and 3 bases, in that order; junction bases with no gene match: 9. Germline CDR1 reads LGHDT; CDR2 reads YNNKEL (reference sequence). The CDR3 loop spans 18 amino acids. The CDR3 DNA sequence: TGTGCCAGCAGCCAAGTTCTTGCTAGCGGGGGGACAACAGATACGCAGTATTTT. Encoded protein: CASSQVLASGGTTDTQYF.

The rearrangement joins TRBV11-2 to TRBJ1-1; tentative D call: TRBD1 (6 bases). This CDR3 contains 15 residues. V gave up 5 bases and J gave up 0 bases, with 13 bases separating them. CDR1 and CDR2 from the germline V gene are SGHAT and FQNNGV. This CDR3 reads CASSLAGQLNTEAFF. CDR3 DNA: TGTGCCAGCAGCCTGGCTGGACAGTTGAACACTGAAGCTTTCTTT.

A few counts support this clone. This chain connects TRBV5-1 to TRBJ2-1; D gene ambiguous. V was trimmed by 0 bases and J by 9 bases, leaving 7 bases between them. CDR1 and CDR2 (germline): SGHRS, YFSETQ. The CDR3 is 12 residues long. The chain's CDR3 is CASSLARGEQFF. The DNA of the CDR3 is TGCGCCAGCAGCTTGGCTAGAGGTGAGCAGTTCTTC.